Shown below are 20 T cell receptor beta chains from a single sample sequenced in a study of cytomegalovirus exposure and HLA in healthy donors. Using immunoSEQ multiplex PCR, the repertoire was profiled, and TCRdb retains in-frame clones only, with some absent. This repertoire shows hundreds of thousands of clones, roughly 88% found once; its top ten account for 0.83%. The sequenced material came from PBMCs. All receptors come from a woman aged 18-29 years in good health and CMV-seronegative.

This sequence joins TRBV6-1 and TRBJ2-3; 10 nucleotides line up with TRBD2. The CDR3 is made up of 14 amino acids. The ends lost 6 bases at V and 4 bases at J; junction bases unmatched: 4. Germline V lookup: CDR1 MNHNS, CDR2 SASEGT. CDR3 in amino acids: CASRQLAGADTQYF. DNA of the CDR3: TGTGCCAGCAGGCAGCTAGCGGGAGCAGATACGCAGTATTTT.

The J gene is TRBJ1-5, the V gene TRBV6-5, with D possibly TRBD1 on 5 matching bases. Trimming took off 0 bases at V and 6 bases at J, with 9 bases between the two ends. The CDR3 totals 14 residues. CDR1 is MNHEY and CDR2 is SVGAGI in the germline V gene. The CDR3 nucleotides read TGTGCCAGCAGTTACTCGATGGGGGGTCAGCCCCAGCATTTT. Protein: CASSYSMGGQPQHF.

The CDR3 DNA reads as TGTGCCAGCAGACAGGGGAGACAGACCCAGTACTTC. It translates to CASRQGRQTQYF. The chain uses TRBV27 and TRBJ2-5; 7 positions agree with TRBD1. CDR3 length equals 12 residues. Germline CDR1 reads MNHEY; CDR2 reads SMNVEV (reference sequence). V was clipped by 6 bases and J by 6 bases; unmatched bases: 4.

V and J are TRBV18 and TRBJ1-2; 8 positions agree with TRBD1. Germline trimming cut 1 base from V and 2 bases from J; bases unmatched to any gene: 12. Germline-derived CDR1 and CDR2 are KGHSH and LQKENI. This CDR3 region has 18 residues. The CDR3 DNA reads as TGTGCCAGCTCACCACTCGGTCAGGGGGCCGGCGGCAACTATGGCTACACCTTC. Translating gives CASSPLGQGAGGNYGYTF.

The sample holds a few counts of this clone. The rearrangement uses TRBV15 and TRBJ1-6; weak D call: TRBD1 (6 bases). The CDR3 consists of 14 residues. The V end was cut by 6 bases, the J end by 10 bases, with 16 bases between. CDR1 LNHNV and CDR2 YYDKDF come from the germline V gene (reference sequence). CDR3 in amino acids: CATSDYRVGSPLHF. DNA of the CDR3: TGTGCCACCAGTGACTACAGGGTGGGCTCACCCCTCCACTTT.

Points on this clone: At one boundary the junction diverges from the germline segment, which might be a read error. V usage is TRBV2 and J usage is TRBJ2-7, with D possibly TRBD1 on 6 matching bases. This CDR3 spans 13 amino acids. Germline V gives CDR1 SNHLY, CDR2 FYNNEI. CDR3 nucleotide sequence: TGTGCCAGCAGGGAAGACAGGTTACTCAGGCAGTACTTC. Amino acid sequence: CASREDRLLRQYF.

The chain recombines TRBV28 with TRBJ1-2, with TRBD1 identical over 7 bases. Germline V gene lookup returns CDR1 MDHEN and CDR2 SYDVKM. Unmatched junction bases numbered 8, after V lost 1 base and J lost 0 bases. CDR3 length equals 17 residues. CDR3 sequence reads: CASSLSMGTESNYGYTF. The CDR3 bases are TGTGCCAGCAGTTTATCTATGGGGACAGAATCTAACTATGGCTACACCTTC.

This sequence joins TRBV7-6 and TRBJ2-7; D gene uncertain. CDR1 is SGHVS, CDR2 FNYEAQ, per germline. CDR3 length: 13 residues. V lost 1 base, J lost 3 bases, and 7 bases lay in between. The CDR3 bases are TGTGCCAGCAGCTTAGAACAGTTCTACGAGCAGTACTTC. Its protein product is CASSLEQFYEQYF.

The chain is built from TRBV6-1 and TRBJ2-7; the D gene is possibly TRBD1 (6 bases). The CDR3 has 14 residues. V dropped 1 base and J dropped 4 bases, with 11 bases sitting between them. The germline gives CDR1 MNHNS, CDR2 SASEGT. The CDR3 bases are TGTGCCAGCAGTGAAGACAGTAGGGGGTACGAGCAGTACTTC. Protein product: CASSEDSRGYEQYF.

The chain recombines TRBV10-2 with TRBJ1-6; tentatively, D is TRBD1 (6 bases). V lost 3 bases and J 6 bases, leaving 15 bases between the germline ends. The CDR3 length is 16 residues. Germline V gives CDR1 WSHSY, CDR2 SAAADI. The CDR3 sequence: CASSELGGQVNSPLHF. Here the CDR3 DNA reads TGCGCCAGCAGTGAATTGGGGGGGCAGGTTAATTCACCCCTCCACTTT.

V is TRBV5-1 and J is TRBJ1-4, with 7 bases aligning to TRBD1. The CDR3 sequence is 14 residues long. After removal of 1 base from V and 7 bases from J, the junction contained 4 bases not matched to a gene. The germline V gene encodes CDR1 SGHRS and CDR2 YFSETQ. In DNA, the CDR3 is TGCGCCAGCAGCTTGAGACAGGGCGGTGAAAAACTGTTTTTT. As protein: CASSLRQGGEKLFF. Variable domain in full (rest from reference TRBV5-1 and TRBJ1-4): KAGVTQTPRYLIKTRGQQVTLSCSPISGHRSVSWYQQTPGQGLQFLFEYFSETQRNKGNFPGRFSGRQFSNSRSEMNVSTLELGDSALYLCASSLRQGGEKLFFGSGTQLSVL.

V and J are TRBV28 and TRBJ1-1; D is possibly TRBD1 (6 bases). The CDR3 has 14 residues. Trimming pared 7 bases from V and 4 bases from J, leaving 16 bases between. CDR1 and CDR2 from the germline V gene are MDHEN and SYDVKM. The chain's CDR3 is CASTPSEGVTEAFF. CDR3 DNA sequence: TGTGCCAGCACCCCTAGTGAGGGGGTCACTGAAGCTTTCTTT. Filled out from reference TRBV28 and TRBJ1-1, the complete variable domain reads DVKVTQSSRYLVKRTGEKVFLECVQDMDHENMFWYRQDPGLGLRLIYFSYDVKMKEKGDIPEGYSVSREKKERFSLILESASTNQTSMYLCASTPSEGVTEAFFGQGTRLTVV.

V gene TRBV15 combines with J gene TRBJ2-6, with 7 bases fitting TRBD1. The CDR3 covers 18 residues. The germline V gene encodes CDR1 LNHNV and CDR2 YYDKDF (reference sequence). After removal of 0 bases from V and 0 bases from J, the junction contained 5 bases not matched to a gene. CDR3 residues: CATSRDRGQASGANVLTF. As DNA, the CDR3 is TGTGCCACCAGCAGAGATCGCGGACAGGCCTCTGGGGCCAACGTCCTGACTTTC.

J is TRBJ2-7 and V is TRBV28, with TRBD1 matching over 10 bases. CDR1 is MDHEN, CDR2 SYDVKM, per germline. The J segment lost 3 bases and the V segment lost 6 bases, leaving 8 bases of the junction unmatched. The CDR3 consists of 15 residues. The CDR3 DNA is TGTGCCAGCAGGCGGACAGGGGGAGAAAGCTACGAGCAGTACTTC. Translated, it gives CASRRTGGESYEQYF.

The chain combines TRBV28 with TRBJ2-3, with TRBD1 matching 9 bases. Germline CDR1 and CDR2: MDHEN and SYDVKM. The CDR3 totals 16 residues. J lost 4 bases, V lost 5 bases, and 10 bases had no gene match. The CDR3 DNA follows: TGTGCCAGCAGTCCGGGGACAGGGTTTTCCCCAGATACGCAGTATTTT. Translated: CASSPGTGFSPDTQYF.

The rearrangement uses TRBV9 and TRBJ1-1, with 8 bases aligning to TRBD1. The V segment lost 8 bases and the J segment 3 bases; nucleotides outside the gene matches: 9. The CDR3 totals 14 residues. From germline, CDR1 is SGDLS and CDR2 YYNGEE. CDR3 region: CASGRRGQDTEAFF. In DNA form, the CDR3 reads TGTGCCAGTGGGCGCAGGGGGCAGGACACTGAAGCTTTCTTT.

The chain links TRBV28 to TRBJ1-5, with 9 nucleotides matching TRBD1. V lost 6 bases and J lost 2; bases outside the gene matches: 20. This CDR3 region has 20 residues. The germline V gene has CDR1 MDHEN and CDR2 SYDVKM. The CDR3 coding sequence is TGTGCCAGCAGGCCAGGGGGGACAGGGTACCCCATAGCGGGCAATCAGCCCCAGCATTTT. This gives the protein CASRPGGTGYPIAGNQPQHF.

V is TRBV7-9 and J is TRBJ2-1, with a weak D call TRBD2 (6 bases). Germline V CDR1 and CDR2: SEHNR, FQNEAQ (reference sequence). Trimming took off 7 bases at V and 0 bases at J, with 10 bases between the two ends. The CDR3 covers 14 residues. CDR3 sequence reads: CASTPTSSYNEQFF. The CDR3 bases are TGTGCCAGCACCCCGACTAGCTCCTACAATGAGCAGTTCTTC.

This clone is a singleton in its sample. V and J are TRBV9 and TRBJ2-1, with 7 bases matching TRBD1. The CDR3 contains 15 residues. In germline, CDR1 is SGDLS, CDR2 YYNGEE. V was pared by 3 bases and J by 7 bases, with 10 bases of the junction left unmatched. CDR3 in DNA: TGTGCCAGCAGCGCGGTCCGGGACAGAGGGAATGAGCAGTTCTTC. Translation: CASSAVRDRGNEQFF.

The CDR3 DNA is TGTGCCAGCAGTCGGCCTTTGGGACATAATCAGCCCCAGCATTTT. This codes for CASSRPLGHNQPQHF. The rearrangement joins TRBV28 to TRBJ1-5; perhaps TRBD1 as D (6 bases). This CDR3 contains 15 residues. The germline V gene has CDR1 MDHEN and CDR2 SYDVKM. Trimming shortened V by 5 bases and J by 4 bases, and 15 bases separated the two germline ends.